Below, 21 T cell receptor beta chains from the same sample are listed, as sequenced in a study of blood T cell repertoires in COVID-19. The method was immunoSEQ multiplex PCR; TCRdb's version includes in-frame clones alone and lacks a portion of them. The table includes roughly 330,000 clones, 87% detected once. What was sequenced was PBMCs or T cells enriched from blood (not recorded which). The receptors stem from a woman younger than 45 who had recovered from COVID-19.

The chain couples TRBV4-3 to TRBJ2-1; 11 nucleotides line up with TRBD2. The trim removed 3 bases at V and 8 bases at J, leaving 9 bases unmatched. CDR3 size: 16 residues. The germline gives CDR1 LGHNA, CDR2 YSLEER. CDR3 nucleotide sequence: TGCGCCAGCAGCCAGGCCCCGACTAGCGGGGTTTATGAGCAGTTCTTC. This translates into CASSQAPTSGVYEQFF.

The chain employs TRBV14 and TRBJ2-1; TRBD2 agrees at 14 bases. The CDR3 covers 18 residues. Germline V gives CDR1 SGHDN, CDR2 FVKESK. V dropped 5 bases and J dropped 7; count of bases not matched to a gene: 13. In DNA form, the CDR3 reads TGTGCCAGCAGCTACTCGCCCCCCGGGACTAGCGGGGGTAATGAGCAGTTCTTC. Amino acids: CASSYSPPGTSGGNEQFF.

This chain connects TRBV7-2 to TRBJ1-1; the D gene is possibly TRBD1 (6 bases). The V and J ends lost 1 base and 0 bases respectively, with 6 bases between them. This CDR3 contains 14 residues. The V gene's germline CDR1 is SGHTA and CDR2 FQGNSA. DNA for the CDR3: TGTGCCAGCAGCTTAGGGACAGTGAACACTGAAGCTTTCTTT. This encodes CASSLGTVNTEAFF.

The chain couples TRBV7-8 to TRBJ1-1, with D tentatively TRBD1 (5 bases). Between the trimmed V and J ends, which lost 1 base and 0 bases, there was a span of 12 bases. Germline V CDR1 and CDR2: SGHVS, FQNEAQ. This CDR3 is 16 amino acids long. The CDR3 protein is CASSLEAGTVNTEAFF. CDR3 DNA sequence: TGTGCCAGCAGCTTAGAAGCAGGGACTGTGAACACTGAAGCTTTCTTT.

The chain is built from TRBV7-2 and TRBJ1-2; 9 bases match TRBD1. The CDR3 covers 15 residues. The germline V gene has CDR1 SGHTA and CDR2 FQGNSA. With 3 bases clipped from V and 5 bases from J, the junction kept 7 bases outside the gene matches. CDR3 protein: CASSLVGQGGYGYTF. Here the CDR3 DNA reads TGTGCCAGCAGCTTGGTGGGACAGGGTGGTTATGGCTACACCTTC.

This chain uses TRBV19 with TRBJ1-5; D gene uncertain. CDR3 length: 15 residues. V was cut by 1 base and J by 11 bases, with 18 bases left in between. Germline V gene sequence: CDR1 LNHDA, CDR2 SQIVND (reference sequence). CDR3 in amino acids: CASSIAGIRGEAQHF. The CDR3 DNA follows: TGTGCCAGTAGTATAGCCGGGATCCGGGGTGAGGCCCAGCATTTT. The full variable domain, with the rest looked up from reference TRBV19 and TRBJ1-5, is DGGITQSPKYLFRKEGQNVTLSCEQNLNHDAMYWYRQDPGQGLRLIYYSQIVNDFQKGDIAEGYSVSREKKESFPLTVTSAQKNPTAFYLCASSIAGIRGEAQHFGDGTRLSIL.

V usage is TRBV5-5 and J usage is TRBJ1-1; TRBD1 agrees at 8 bases. Germline V gene data show CDR1 as SGHKS and CDR2 as YYEKEE (reference sequence). This CDR3 is built from 15 residues. The J segment lost 10 bases and the V segment lost 2 bases, leaving 13 bases of the junction unmatched. The CDR3 here is CASSLIGQGRAGAFF. As DNA, the CDR3 is TGTGCCAGCAGCTTAATTGGACAGGGAAGGGCGGGAGCTTTCTTT.

The rearrangement links TRBV4-3 to TRBJ2-7; 9 bases map to TRBD1. Germline V gene sequence: CDR1 LGHNA, CDR2 YSLEER. The CDR3 contains 14 residues. J gave up 4 bases and V 0 bases, and 1 base lay outside the gene matches. The CDR3 spells CASSQEQGAYEQYF. The CDR3 coding sequence is TGCGCCAGCAGCCAAGAACAGGGGGCGTACGAGCAGTACTTC.

In its sample, this clone was seen once. The chain recombines TRBV19 with TRBJ2-5, with 8 bases matching TRBD2. The CDR3 covers 16 residues. Unmatched junction bases numbered 9, after V lost 3 bases and J lost 3 bases. Germline CDR1 reads LNHDA; CDR2 reads SQIVND (reference sequence). This CDR3 reads CASSMGLGAFKETQYF. CDR3 coding DNA: TGTGCCAGTAGTATGGGACTAGGAGCCTTTAAAGAGACCCAGTACTTC.

V is TRBV11-3 and J is TRBJ2-3; possible D gene TRBD1, 5 bases. Germline CDR1 is SGHNT and CDR2 is YENEEA. Trimming pared 0 bases from V and 6 bases from J, leaving 13 bases between. This CDR3 is built from 15 residues. The CDR3 DNA reads as TGTGCCAGCAGCTTAGATAGGGGCCCCACGGATACGCAGTATTTT. Amino acids: CASSLDRGPTDTQYF.

This clone was recorded only once. The chain employs TRBV15 and TRBJ2-3; the D gene is possibly TRBD1 (6 bases). Germline V gives CDR1 LNHNV, CDR2 YYDKDF (reference sequence). The CDR3 has 17 residues. V lost 0 bases, J lost 1 base, and 14 bases lay in between. CDR3 coding DNA: TGTGCCACCAGCAGAGATTGGGGGCTGGGGGGCACAGATACGCAGTATTTT. Its protein is CATSRDWGLGGTDTQYF.

V is TRBV9 and J is TRBJ2-2; 7 positions match TRBD2. CDR3 size: 16 residues. Germline CDR1 is SGDLS and CDR2 is YYNGEE. Unmatched junction bases numbered 7, after V lost 3 bases and J lost 2 bases. In DNA, the CDR3 is TGTGCCAGCAGCGCCTGGAGCGGGGTCAACACCGGGGAGCTGTTTTTT. Its translation: CASSAWSGVNTGELFF.

The J gene is TRBJ2-7, the V gene TRBV6-6; 9 nucleotides agree with TRBD2. Per germline, CDR1 MNHNY and CDR2 SVGAGI (reference sequence). The CDR3 extends over 16 amino acids. The V and J ends lost 4 bases and 0 bases, in that order; junction bases with no gene match: 7. Written as DNA, the CDR3 is TGTGCCAGCAGTTGGGAGAGCGGGGGGACCTCCTACGAGCAGTACTTC. Residues: CASSWESGGTSYEQYF.

The chain has TRBV29-1 and TRBJ1-2, with no clear D. V lost 5 bases to trimming and J lost 4 bases, with 8 bases between them. Germline assignment: CDR1 SQVTM and CDR2 ANQGSEA. The CDR3 runs 11 residues. Here the CDR3 reads CSVTGSYGYTF. The CDR3 bases are TGCAGCGTTACCGGGAGCTATGGCTACACCTTC.

The chain is built from TRBV7-9 and TRBJ1-3; D unresolved. V lost 4 bases and J 0 bases, leaving 13 bases between the germline ends. Germline CDR1 is SEHNR and CDR2 is FQNEAQ (reference sequence). The CDR3 contains 16 residues. This CDR3 is CASSSKDWSSGNTIYF. The CDR3 bases are TGTGCCAGCAGCTCCAAGGACTGGAGCTCTGGAAACACCATATATTTT. Using reference TRBV7-9 and TRBJ1-3 for the parts outside the CDR3, the full variable domain is DTGVSQNPRHKITKRGQNVTFRCDPISEHNRLYWYRQTLGQGPEFLTYFQNEAQLEKSRLLSDRFSAERPKGSFSTLEIQRTEQGDSAMYLCASSSKDWSSGNTIYFGEGSWLTVV.

The genes are TRBV9 and TRBJ2-7; 9 bases agree with TRBD1. Unmatched junction bases numbered 8, after V lost 3 bases and J lost 4 bases. In germline, CDR1 is SGDLS, CDR2 YYNGEE. CDR3 length: 15 residues. CDR3 sequence reads: CASSERGQGLYEQYF. In nucleotides, the CDR3 is TGTGCCAGCAGCGAGCGGGGACAGGGATTGTACGAGCAGTACTTC.

Notes on this clone: Mismatch with germline at one junction end may stem from a read error. The chain combines TRBV20-1 with TRBJ1-2, with 7 bases lining up with TRBD1. Germline CDR1 is DFQATT and CDR2 is SNEGSKA (reference sequence). The CDR3 consists of 10 residues. The CDR3 coding sequence is TGCAGTGCTAGAGGGGACAGCCACAACTTC. This codes for CSARGDSHNF.

This clone appeared a single time. The chain combines TRBV5-1 with TRBJ1-1; 12 bases match TRBD1. This CDR3 is built from 14 residues. Germline V gives CDR1 SGHRS, CDR2 YFSETQ. The junction had 4 bases not matched to a gene; V was cut back by 4 bases and J by 6 bases. The CDR3 coding sequence is TGCGCCAGCAGCACGGGACAGGGGGCGGCTGAAGCTTTCTTT. Translation: CASSTGQGAAEAFF.

This sequence joins TRBV6-5 and TRBJ1-5; D is unresolved. The CDR3 has 13 amino acids. The germline gives CDR1 MNHEY, CDR2 SVGAGI. V dropped 6 bases and J dropped 7 bases, with 13 bases sitting between them. The CDR3 DNA reads as TGTGCCAGCAGGGTTGACGGGGTACAGCCCCAGCATTTT. Translating it yields CASRVDGVQPQHF.

The rearrangement links TRBV6-2 or TRBV6-3 to TRBJ1-2, with D perhaps TRBD1 (6 bases). This CDR3 comprises 13 residues. The V gene lost 2 bases and the J gene lost 7 bases, with 11 bases spanning the gap. Germline assignment: CDR1 MNHEY and CDR2 SVGEGT. The CDR3 loop is CASSYGGALGYTF. The CDR3 nucleotides are TGTGCCAGCAGTTACGGGGGGGCTCTTGGCTACACCTTC.

The rearrangement joins TRBV7-9 to TRBJ1-1; D is unresolved. The V end lost 5 bases, the J end lost 4 bases, and 14 bases lay between the germline ends. The germline V gene encodes CDR1 SEHNR and CDR2 FQNEAQ (reference sequence). The CDR3 spans 14 residues. CDR3 DNA: TGTGCCAGCAGCCTGATGATGGCACGCACTGAAGCTTTCTTT. It translates to CASSLMMARTEAFF.